This TCR beta chain stems from a study of CD8 T cells in ankylosing spondylitis. Study observations and caveats: A TCR beta motif of 7 to 9 highly homologous variants seemed to mark ankylosing spondylitis blood. There were earlier reports of some motif variants in reactive arthritis synovial fluid and blood.

One entry per CDR3 protein, called by TCRdb with MiXCR from the 5' RACE reads. In the table there are approximately 140,000 distinct CDR3 sequences, roughly 8.4% of which are singletons. Concerning this clonotype itself: The antigen is unknown.

Germline values: CDR1 SEHNR, CDR2 FQNEAQ (reference sequence). With V trimmed by 6 bases and J by 5 bases, 8 bases remained unmatched. This CDR3 spans 16 amino acids. This TCR was recovered from a male donor with ankylosing spondylitis. The chain combines TRBV7-9 with TRBJ1-3; 12 nucleotides match TRBD1. Sequencing was performed on synovial fluid, either unsorted or a sorted T cell fraction (not recorded which). The CDR3: CASRRNRDRGRNTIYF. In nucleotides, the CDR3 is TGTGCCAGCAGACGAAACCGGGACAGGGGGCGAAACACCATATATTTT.